Listed below are T cell receptor beta chains from one sample, sequenced in a study of cytomegalovirus exposure and HLA in healthy donors. Assay: immunoSEQ multiplex PCR; the TCRdb copy retains only in-frame clones and omits some. The data show more than 95,000 clones, less than 80% seen once. The source material was PBMCs. The receptors stem from a man in his forties or fifties in good health and CMV-seronegative. CDR3s include the opening cysteine and the closing phenylalanine or tryptophan. The D gene is left open where the match is weak. Clone size is shown for a subset of rows, as once, few, many or a class of expanded clone.

J | V | size | D | CDR3 | DNA
TRBJ2-2 | TRBV7-3 | NA | NA | CASSRTAGAGELFF | TGTGCCAGCAGCCGAACGGCTGGAGCCGGGGAGCTGTTTTTT
TRBJ2-7 | TRBV5-1 | NA | NA | CASSLIVGVHEQYF | TGCGCCAGCAGCTTGATAGTCGGGGTTCACGAGCAGTACTTC
TRBJ2-1 | TRBV9 | NA | NA | CASSVGSGSYNEQFF | TGTGCCAGCAGCGTAGGAAGCGGCTCCTACAATGAGCAGTTCTTC
TRBJ2-2 | TRBV7-9 | few | NA | CSSSLGTSRIPSSTGELFF | TGTTCCAGCAGCTTAGGGACAAGTAGGATCCCAAGCAGTACCGGGGAGCTGTTTTTT
TRBJ1-6 | TRBV7-8 | NA | NA | CASSSFRAGDSPLHF | TGTGCCAGCAGCTCCTTCCGGGCAGGGGATTCACCCCTCCACTTT
TRBJ2-2 | TRBV5-1 | NA | TRBD2 | CASSHMTSLNTGELFF | TGCGCCAGCAGCCACATGACTAGCCTAAACACCGGGGAGCTGTTTTTT
TRBJ2-2 | TRBV7-2 | NA | NA | CASSLRSAGATGELFF | TGTGCCAGCAGCTTAAGGTCCGCAGGGGCGACCGGGGAGCTGTTTTTT
TRBJ2-3 | TRBV11-3 | NA | TRBD2 | CASSLVTERGISHTQYF | TGTGCCAGCAGCTTAGTCACTGAGCGGGGGATAAGCCATACGCAGTATTTT
TRBJ1-4 | TRBV7-6 | NA | NA | CAGGCGVIGEKLFF | TGTGCCGGGGGGTGTGGGGTAATCGGCGAAAAACTGTTTTTT
TRBJ1-2 | TRBV11-2 | NA | NA | CASSLGFRGDYGYTF | TGTGCCAGCAGCTTGGGGTTCCGCGGGGACTATGGCTACACCTTC
TRBJ1-1 | TRBV11-3 | NA | NA | CASSHDRNTEAFF | TGTGCCAGCAGCCACGACAGGAACACTGAAGCTTTCTTT
TRBJ2-3 | TRBV15 | NA | NA | CATSRTRGIDTQYF | TGTGCCACCAGCAGGACTAGAGGGATAGATACGCAGTATTTT
TRBJ2-3 | TRBV20-1 | NA | NA | CSASRVTQYF | TGCAGTGCTTCGAGAGTTACGCAGTATTTT
TRBJ2-1 | TRBV28 | NA | NA | CASSLWVGHEQFF | TGTGCCAGCAGTTTATGGGTGGGCCATGAGCAGTTCTTC
TRBJ1-2 | TRBV5-4 | NA | TRBD1 | CASSTGTGNYGYTF | TGTGCCAGCAGTACCGGGACAGGGAACTATGGCTACACCTTC
TRBJ2-7 | TRBV5-1 | NA | NA | CASSLQGPYEQYF | TGCGCCAGCAGCTTACAGGGCCCCTACGAGCAGTACTTC
TRBJ2-2 | TRBV5-6 | NA | NA | CASTKTGELFF | TGTGCCAGCACCAAAACCGGGGAGCTGTTTTTT
TRBJ2-5 | TRBV5-1 | NA | TRBD2 | CASSSSTSLETQYF | TGCGCCAGCAGCTCCTCGACTAGCTTGGAGACCCAGTACTTC
TRBJ2-1 | TRBV11-3 | NA | NA | CASSLVLASEQFF | TGTGCCAGCAGCTTAGTGCTAGCCAGTGAGCAGTTCTTC
TRBJ2-5 | TRBV2 | NA | TRBD1 | CASSDGTAQETQYF | TGTGCCAGCAGTGACGGGACAGCTCAAGAGACCCAGTACTTC
TRBJ2-1 | TRBV5-1 | NA | TRBD2 | CASSSISGGDNEQFF | TGCGCCAGCAGCTCAATTAGCGGGGGGGACAATGAGCAGTTCTTC
TRBJ1-2 | TRBV5-1 | NA | NA | CASSPPGQGSGYTF | TGCGCCAGCAGCCCTCCCGGGCAGGGTAGTGGCTACACCTTC
TRBJ2-7 | TRBV5-1 | NA | NA | CASREYSNEQYF | TGCGCCAGCAGAGAATACAGCAACGAGCAGTACTTC
TRBJ2-5 | TRBV12-5 | NA | NA | CASGPGDGQETQYF | TGTGCTAGTGGTCCAGGGGACGGACAAGAGACCCAGTACTTC
TRBJ1-6 | TRBV2 | NA | NA | CASSARSAGRSYNSPLHF | TGTGCCAGCAGTGCCCGTAGCGCCGGGAGGTCCTATAATTCACCCCTCCACTTT
TRBJ1-1 | TRBV7-6 | NA | NA | CASSAVQNTEAFF | TGTGCCAGCAGTGCAGTCCAGAACACTGAAGCTTTCTTT
TRBJ1-1 | TRBV5-1 | NA | NA | CASSLWGVTEAFF | TGCGCCAGCAGCTTGTGGGGGGTCACTGAAGCTTTCTTT
TRBJ2-7 | TRBV5-1 | NA | NA | CASSLGEYEQYF | TGCGCCAGCAGCCTAGGGGAATACGAGCAGTACTTC
TRBJ1-3 | TRBV7-2 | NA | TRBD1 | CASSERQGSGNTIYF | TGTGCCAGCAGCGAAAGACAGGGCTCTGGAAACACCATATATTTT
TRBJ1-4 | TRBV6-5 | NA | NA | CASVPRGGEKLFF | TGTGCCAGCGTCCCTAGGGGTGGGGAAAAACTGTTTTTT
TRBJ1-3 | TRBV2 | few | NA | CASSGGQGNTIYF | TGTGCCAGCAGTGGAGGACAGGGAAACACCATATATTTT
TRBJ2-3 | TRBV5-4 | few | TRBD2 | CASSLMTSGTDTQYF | TGTGCCAGCAGCTTGATGACTAGCGGCACAGATACGCAGTATTTT
TRBJ2-2 | TRBV11-2 | NA | NA | CASSSRLGNTGELFF | TGTGCCAGCAGCTCACGACTAGGGAACACCGGGGAGCTGTTTTTT
TRBJ1-2 | TRBV19 | NA | TRBD1 | CASSSDRGRFGYTF | TGTGCCAGTAGTTCCGACAGGGGGCGGTTTGGCTACACCTTC
TRBJ2-1 | TRBV5-1 | NA | NA | CASSPSGSSYNEQFF | TGCGCCAGCAGCCCCTCTGGGAGCTCCTACAATGAGCAGTTCTTC
TRBJ2-5 | TRBV11-1 | once | NA | CASSLRGRQETQYF | TGTGCCAGCAGCTTGCGAGGGCGCCAAGAGACCCAGTACTTC
TRBJ1-2 | TRBV4-1 | NA | TRBD1 | CASSQDRTGGLYGYTF | TGCGCCAGCAGCCAAGACCGGACAGGGGGGCTCTATGGCTACACCTTC
TRBJ2-5 | TRBV5-8 | NA | NA | CASSIGQTQETQYF | TGTGCCAGCAGCATAGGACAGACCCAAGAGACCCAGTACTTC
TRBJ2-5 | TRBV5-1 | NA | NA | CASSLDGAPANQETQYF | TGCGCCAGCAGCTTGGATGGCGCTCCAGCGAACCAAGAGACCCAGTACTTC
TRBJ1-3 | TRBV5-1 | few | NA | CASSLESWGQAGNTIYF | TGCGCCAGCAGCTTGGAGTCTTGGGGGCAAGCTGGAAACACCATATATTTT
TRBJ2-2 | TRBV30 | NA | NA | CAWSAETGELFF | TGTGCCTGGTCGGCGGAAACCGGGGAGCTGTTTTTT
TRBJ1-6 | TRBV19 | NA | TRBD1 | CASSIGQGSNSPLHF | TGTGCCAGTAGTATAGGACAGGGAAGCAATTCACCCCTCCACTTT
TRBJ2-7 | TRBV9 | once | TRBD1 | CASSPRSTGGGEQYF | TGTGCCAGCAGCCCGCGATCGACAGGGGGGGGCGAGCAGTACTTC
TRBJ1-2 | TRBV20-1 | NA | NA | CSGGGIEGYTF | TGCAGTGGCGGGGGAATCGAAGGCTACACCTTC
TRBJ1-1 | TRBV6-5 | once | NA | CASSRGYTEAFF | TGTGCCAGCAGCCGAGGGTACACTGAAGCTTTCTTT
TRBJ1-2 | TRBV7-9 | NA | TRBD1 | CASSLTDRVLYGYTF | TGTGCCAGCAGCTTAACGGACAGGGTTTTGTATGGCTACACCTTC
TRBJ1-1 | TRBV18 | NA | NA | CASSPGGEKRTEAFF | TGTGCCAGCTCACCCGGGGGGGAAAAGAGGACTGAAGCTTTCTTT
TRBJ1-1 | TRBV19 | NA | TRBD1 | CASSILRDSEAFF | TGTGCCAGTAGTATACTACGGGACAGTGAAGCTTTCTTT
TRBJ2-7 | TRBV30 | NA | TRBD1 | CARGTGVSYEQYF | TGTGCCCGGGGGACAGGCGTCTCCTACGAGCAGTACTTC
TRBJ2-3 | TRBV27 | NA | TRBD1 | CASSPGTGKHTQYF | TGTGCCAGCAGTCCCGGGACAGGGAAACATACGCAGTATTTT
TRBJ1-5 | TRBV2 | NA | NA | CARGGVQGNQPQHF | TGTGCCAGGGGCGGGGTTCAGGGCAATCAGCCCCAGCATTTT
TRBJ1-2 | TRBV5-1 | NA | NA | CASSLDGEYGYTF | TGCGCCAGCAGCTTGGACGGGGAGTATGGCTACACCTTC
TRBJ1-2 | TRBV2 | once | NA | CASSEADPRTVNYGYTF | TGTGCCAGCAGTGAAGCGGATCCAAGGACAGTTAACTATGGCTACACCTTC